The 32 T cell receptor beta chains in this list originate from one sample, sequenced in a study of Graves' ophthalmopathy and Graves' hyperthyroidism. For repertoire sequencing, the TCR beta CDR3 regions were amplified from RNA transcripts. HTBI primers were used in a first-round RT-PCR, which preceded a second-round multiplex PCR. MiXCR, applied by TCRdb to the multiplex PCR reads, yields one record per CDR3 protein. Of approximately 330,000 distinct CDR3 sequences detected, roughly a sixth appear once; the ten largest clones hold roughly 12%. Material: peripheral blood. The receptor source for this set is an adult man with Graves' ophthalmopathy.

The rearrangement links TRBV30 to TRBJ1-5; 10 nucleotides agree with TRBD1. The V segment lost 2 bases and the J segment 6 bases; nucleotides outside the gene matches: 16. Germline CDR1 GTSNPN, CDR2 SVGIG (reference sequence). This CDR3 has 18 amino acids. CDR3 in DNA: TGTGCCTGGAGTAAAGGCCCCCCCGGGACAGGGGCTGCTCAGCCCCAGCATTTT. It codes for CAWSKGPPGTGAAQPQHF. Full variable domain (missing parts from reference TRBV30 and TRBJ1-5): SQTIHQWPATLVQPVGSPLSLECTVEGTSNPNLYWYRQAAGRGLQLLFYSVGIGQISSEVPQNLSASRPQDRQFILSSKKLLLSDSGFYLCAWSKGPPGTGAAQPQHFGDGTRLSIL.

As DNA, the CDR3 is TGTGCCAGCAGCGGGGGAGCGCATCAGCCCCAGCATTTT. Encoded protein: CASSGGAHQPQHF. The chain is built from TRBV6-1 and TRBJ1-5; tentatively, D is TRBD1 (5 bases). This CDR3 has 13 residues. Germline V CDR1 and CDR2: MNHNS, SASEGT. V lost 6 bases and J lost 5, with 11 bases in between.

CDR3 amino acids: CASSLRASGSRGYEQYF. The CDR3 DNA reads as TGCGCCAGCAGCTTGCGGGCTAGCGGGAGTAGAGGGTACGAGCAGTACTTC. The chain carries TRBV5-1 and TRBJ2-7; 10 nucleotides agree with TRBD2. The CDR3 contains 17 residues. Trimming removed 1 base from V and 4 bases from J; junction bases left unmatched: 11. CDR1 is SGHRS and CDR2 is YFSETQ in the germline V gene.

The chain couples TRBV7-2 to TRBJ1-2; 10 bases are a match to TRBD1. Trimming removed 5 bases from V and 4 bases from J; junction bases left unmatched: 7. This CDR3 spans 15 amino acids. Germline V gene sequence: CDR1 SGHTA, CDR2 FQGNSA. The DNA of the CDR3 is TGTGCCAGCAGCCACGGGACAGGGGACCTCTATGGCTACACCTTC. Amino acids: CASSHGTGDLYGYTF.

This clonotype has ten or more counts. The CDR3 protein is CASRKGTGQPYEQYF. The DNA for the CDR3 is TGTGCCAGCAGGAAGGGGACAGGCCAGCCCTACGAGCAGTACTTC. This rearrangement joins TRBV28 to TRBJ2-7; 8 nucleotides match TRBD1. Per germline, CDR1 MDHEN and CDR2 SYDVKM. This CDR3 region has 15 residues. J lost 2 bases, V lost 6 bases, and 9 bases had no gene match.

This clonotype was recorded many times. The chain recombines TRBV29-1 with TRBJ2-7; TRBD1 aligns across 7 bases. The germline V gene has CDR1 SQVTM and CDR2 ANQGSEA. The CDR3 totals 14 residues. J lost 4 bases, V lost 4 bases, and 10 bases had no gene match. The CDR3 DNA sequence: TGCAGCGTTGGCCCCAAACAGGGACAGTACGAGCAGTACTTC. Translated, it gives CSVGPKQGQYEQYF.

This clonotype was observed many times. This chain uses TRBV7-3 with TRBJ1-6; D is possibly TRBD1 (5 bases). The CDR3 has 15 residues. The germline V gene encodes CDR1 SGHTA and CDR2 FQGTGA. Deletions cut 2 bases from V and 5 bases from J, with 10 bases between. CDR3 coding DNA: TGTGCCAGCAGCTTATCGGGACTGCATAATTCACCCCTCCACTTT. Amino acid sequence: CASSLSGLHNSPLHF.

The rearrangement links TRBV7-9 to TRBJ1-2; no firm D call. Trimming took 1 base from V and 4 from J, leaving 13 bases between them. The V gene's germline CDR1 is SEHNR and CDR2 FQNEAQ (reference sequence). This CDR3 contains 15 residues. The CDR3 is CASSLEAPGSYGYTF. In nucleotides, the CDR3 is TGTGCCAGCAGCTTAGAGGCACCTGGTAGCTATGGCTACACCTTC. The entire variable domain, with the rest obtained from reference TRBV7-9 and TRBJ1-2, is as follows: DTGVSQNPRHKITKRGQNVTFRCDPISEHNRLYWYRQTLGQGPEFLTYFQNEAQLEKSRLLSDRFSAERPKGSFSTLEIQRTEQGDSAMYLCASSLEAPGSYGYTFGSGTRLTVV.

This clonotype appeared many times. The V gene is TRBV30, the J gene TRBJ1-2; TRBD1 matches 7 bases. CDR3 length: 14 residues. Germline V gene lookup returns CDR1 GTSNPN and CDR2 SVGIG (reference sequence). The trim removed 4 bases at V and 1 base at J, leaving 6 bases unmatched. The CDR3 here is CAWKRDSLNYGYTF. For the CDR3, the DNA is TGTGCCTGGAAACGGGACAGCCTTAACTATGGCTACACCTTC.

In its sample, this clonotype was seen many times. The rearrangement joins TRBV5-1 to TRBJ2-5, with D unresolved. Germline V lookup: CDR1 SGHRS, CDR2 YFSETQ. Trimming pared 4 bases from V and 4 bases from J, leaving 17 bases between. The CDR3 covers 15 residues. The CDR3 DNA sequence: TGCGCCAGCAGCGGAACTGACTGGGAAGGAGAGACCCAGTACTTC. It yields the protein CASSGTDWEGETQYF.

This clonotype was seen many times. V and J are TRBV20-1 and TRBJ2-7, with D unresolved. The CDR3 extends over 14 amino acids. V was shortened by 3 bases and J by 0 bases, with 12 bases between the two germline ends. In germline, CDR1 is DFQATT, CDR2 SNEGSKA (reference sequence). CDR3 loop: CSASTQVFSYEQYF. The DNA for the CDR3 is TGCAGTGCTAGTACCCAGGTGTTCTCCTACGAGCAGTACTTC.

The table lists this clonotype with many counts. The chain uses TRBV3-1 and TRBJ1-5, with 7 bases aligning to TRBD1. This CDR3 has 15 residues. V lost 5 bases and J lost 6; bases outside the gene matches: 10. Germline V gives CDR1 LGHDT, CDR2 YNNKEL (reference sequence). For the CDR3, the DNA is TGTGCCAGCAGCAATAGGGGGCAGGGGAGTCAGCCCCAGCATTTT. Translated: CASSNRGQGSQPQHF.

This clonotype was seen repeatedly, ten times or more. The CDR3 is CASSYPGTGNYGYTF. DNA for the CDR3: TGTGCCAGCAGCTACCCCGGGACAGGGAACTATGGCTACACCTTC. The V gene is TRBV4-2, the J gene TRBJ1-2, with 9 bases identical to TRBD1. The length of the CDR3 is 15 residues. The germline V gene has CDR1 LGHNA and CDR2 YNFKEQ. With 5 bases clipped from V and 2 bases from J, the junction kept 6 bases outside the gene matches.

This clonotype has ten or more counts. This chain connects TRBV7-9 to TRBJ2-5; D is unresolved. V lost 0 bases to trimming and J lost 5 bases, with 10 bases between them. This CDR3 spans 14 amino acids. Germline V lookup: CDR1 SEHNR, CDR2 FQNEAQ (reference sequence). In nucleotides, the CDR3 is TGTGCCAGCAGCTTAGCTCTTCCTTTGGAGACCCAGTACTTC. Its protein is CASSLALPLETQYF.

This clonotype was recorded a few times. The rearrangement uses TRBV29-1 and TRBJ2-5; D not certain. The ends were cut back, 4 bases at V and 4 bases at J, with 7 bases in the middle. The CDR3 spans 11 residues. Germline CDR1 is SQVTM and CDR2 is ANQGSEA. The CDR3 here is CSVVYGETQYF. The CDR3 region has the DNA TGCAGCGTTGTCTACGGAGAGACCCAGTACTTC.

The table lists this clonotype with many counts. The chain combines TRBV13 with TRBJ1-1, with 7 bases aligning to TRBD1. After removal of 7 bases from V and 4 bases from J, the junction contained 6 bases not matched to a gene. Per the germline V gene, CDR1 is PRHDT and CDR2 is FYEKMQ (reference sequence). The CDR3 sequence is 13 residues long. CDR3 sequence: CASNVGGRTEAFF. The CDR3 bases are TGTGCCAGCAACGTAGGGGGCCGCACTGAAGCTTTCTTT.

This clonotype came up many times. The genes are TRBV7-2 and TRBJ1-5; D is ambiguous. CDR3 size: 12 residues. With 6 bases removed from V and 4 bases from J, the gap between germline ends came to 7 bases. Germline CDR1 SGHTA, CDR2 FQGNSA. CDR3 nucleotide sequence: TGTGCCAGCAGGATCAATAATCAGCCCCAGCATTTT. Translating it yields CASRINNQPQHF.

Details on this clonotype: This may arise from a read error, as a much more abundant clone is one base away. The chain couples TRBV4-1 to TRBJ1-6; D is uncertain. Per the germline V gene, CDR1 is MGHRA and CDR2 is YSYEKL. The CDR3 sequence is 11 residues long. In DNA, the CDR3 is TGCGTCAGCAGCCAAGACTTCTTCCTCCACTTT. It specifies CVSSQDFFLHF.

This clonotype was detected many times. The CDR3 loop is CASSAGPQIHSPLHF. For the CDR3, the DNA is TGTGCCAGCAGCGCAGGACCCCAAATCCACTCACCCCTCCACTTT. V is TRBV11-2 and J is TRBJ1-6; D is undetermined. Deletions cut 5 bases from V and 10 bases from J, with 18 bases between. The V gene's germline CDR1 is SGHAT and CDR2 FQNNGV. The CDR3 length is 15 residues.

This clonotype has ten or more counts. The chain couples TRBV28 to TRBJ2-7; D may correspond to TRBD1 or TRBD2 (5 bases each). V was cut by 5 bases and J by 3 bases, with 11 bases left in between. The CDR3 contains 13 residues. Germline-derived CDR1 and CDR2 are MDHEN and SYDVKM. DNA of the CDR3: TGTGCCAGCAGTCCGGGACCGAACTACGAGCAGTACTTC. Translated, it gives CASSPGPNYEQYF.

Worth noting for this clonotype: The junction does not match germline at one end; this may be a read error. The rearrangement uses TRBV11-1 and TRBJ2-7, with D possibly being TRBD1 or TRBD2 (5 bases each). Per germline, CDR1 SGHAT and CDR2 FQDESV (reference sequence). This CDR3 region has 16 residues. CDR3 in amino acids: CASSPKDMGTLYEQSF. DNA for the CDR3: TGTGCCAGCAGCCCAAAAGACATGGGGACCCTCTACGAGCAGTCCTTC.

This clonotype was picked up many times. This may arise from a read error, as a much more abundant clone is one base away. This CDR3 reads CASSFGQETQYF. The CDR3 bases are TGTGCCAGCAGCTTTGGCCAAGAGACCCAGTACTTC. The chain couples TRBV7-2 to TRBJ2-5, with unresolved D. CDR3 length: 12 residues. V lost 3 bases, J lost 1 base, and 3 bases lay in between. Germline values: CDR1 SGHTA, CDR2 FQGNSA.

The chain has TRBV12-3 or TRBV12-4 and TRBJ1-5; D may be TRBD1 (5 bases). The CDR3 loop spans 15 amino acids. V lost 4 bases and J 0 bases, leaving 10 bases between the germline ends. CDR3 sequence: CASSSPGNSNQPQHF. CDR3 DNA: TGTGCCAGCAGTTCCCCAGGGAATAGCAATCAGCCCCAGCATTTT.

This clonotype was recorded at least ten times. This rearrangement joins TRBV20-1 to TRBJ2-7, with 8 bases matching TRBD2. CDR3 length equals 15 residues. V lost 3 bases to trimming and J lost 3 bases; unmatched junction nucleotides: 10. Germline assignment: CDR1 DFQATT and CDR2 SNEGSKA (reference sequence). The CDR3, as DNA: TGCAGTGCTAGCCCCGGGTCTAGCGGGTTCTACGAGCAGTACTTC. Protein: CSASPGSSGFYEQYF.

The chain has TRBV6-2 or TRBV6-3 and TRBJ2-2; D not certain. The germline V gene has CDR1 MNHEY and CDR2 SVGEGT. With 4 bases removed from V and 3 bases from J, the gap between germline ends came to 9 bases. This CDR3 is built from 14 residues. The CDR3 bases are TGTGCCAGCAGTTTTAGCACGGACACCGGGGAGCTGTTTTTT. This gives the protein CASSFSTDTGELFF.

This clonotype was detected many times. The J gene is TRBJ1-5, the V gene TRBV7-8; D gene uncertain. This CDR3 has 14 residues. CDR1 is SGHVS, CDR2 FQNEAQ, per germline. Trimming pared 0 bases from V and 3 bases from J, leaving 6 bases between. This CDR3 is CASSLAVDNQPQHF. CDR3 nucleotide sequence: TGTGCCAGCAGCTTAGCGGTAGACAATCAGCCCCAGCATTTT.

This clonotype was seen repeatedly, ten times or more. The V call is TRBV30, the J call TRBJ1-1, with D uncertain. The CDR3 contains 13 residues. Germline CDR1 reads GTSNPN; CDR2 reads SVGIG (reference sequence). V was trimmed by 3 bases and J by 1 base, leaving 9 bases between them. This CDR3 is CAWRDGENTEAFF. CDR3 in DNA: TGTGCCTGGAGAGACGGAGAGAACACTGAAGCTTTCTTT.

This clonotype was found many times. V and J are TRBV19 and TRBJ1-6, with 7 bases aligning to TRBD1. The germline gives CDR1 LNHDA, CDR2 SQIVND (reference sequence). J was trimmed by 6 bases and V by 2 bases; bases with no gene match: 1. The CDR3 totals 14 residues. CDR3 nucleotides: TGTGCCAGTAGTATATACAGGGGTAATTCACCCCTCCACTTT. Residues: CASSIYRGNSPLHF.

This sequence joins TRBV7-3 and TRBJ2-6, with TRBD1 as a possible D gene (5 bases). Looked up from germline, CDR1 is SGHTA and CDR2 is FQGTGA. The CDR3 loop spans 16 amino acids. Between the trimmed V and J ends, which lost 0 bases and 2 bases, there was a span of 8 bases. CDR3 sequence (DNA): TGTGCCAGCAGCTTAACGAACAGGCCTGGGGCCAACGTCCTGACTTTC. This encodes CASSLTNRPGANVLTF.

This clonotype was detected many times. The CDR3 bases are TGTGCCAGCAGCTTAGCCCCTAGCGGGGGGTTCGAGACCCAGTACTTC. It encodes CASSLAPSGGFETQYF. V usage is TRBV13 and J usage is TRBJ2-5; TRBD2 matches at 11 bases. The V gene end was trimmed by 1 base and the J gene end by 5 bases; junction bases not matched to a gene: 6. The CDR3 has 16 residues. Germline assignment: CDR1 PRHDT and CDR2 FYEKMQ (reference sequence). The whole variable domain, remainder taken from reference TRBV13 and TRBJ2-5, is AAGVIQSPRHLIKEKRETATLKCYPIPRHDTVYWYQQGPGQDPQFLISFYEKMQSDKGSIPDRFSAQQFSDYHSELNMSSLELGDSALYFCASSLAPSGGFETQYFGPGTRLLVL.

The gene calls are TRBV28 and TRBJ2-7; the D gene is possibly TRBD1 (5 bases). The CDR3 has 15 residues. Germline lookup yields CDR1 MDHEN and CDR2 SYDVKM. With 7 bases removed from V and 0 bases from J, the gap between germline ends came to 16 bases. The CDR3 nucleotides are TGTGCCAGCACCCAGGGTTTATGGGGCTCCTACGAGCAGTACTTC. Its protein is CASTQGLWGSYEQYF.

In this sample, this clonotype turned up many times. The chain joins TRBV20-1 to TRBJ1-1; tentatively, D is TRBD1 (5 bases). Germline V gene data show CDR1 as DFQATT and CDR2 as SNEGSKA (reference sequence). The CDR3 runs to 14 residues. V lost 1 base and J lost 4, with 13 bases in between. The CDR3 is CSARARGRPTEAFF. The CDR3 DNA reads TGCAGTGCTAGAGCCCGGGGGAGGCCCACTGAAGCTTTCTTT.